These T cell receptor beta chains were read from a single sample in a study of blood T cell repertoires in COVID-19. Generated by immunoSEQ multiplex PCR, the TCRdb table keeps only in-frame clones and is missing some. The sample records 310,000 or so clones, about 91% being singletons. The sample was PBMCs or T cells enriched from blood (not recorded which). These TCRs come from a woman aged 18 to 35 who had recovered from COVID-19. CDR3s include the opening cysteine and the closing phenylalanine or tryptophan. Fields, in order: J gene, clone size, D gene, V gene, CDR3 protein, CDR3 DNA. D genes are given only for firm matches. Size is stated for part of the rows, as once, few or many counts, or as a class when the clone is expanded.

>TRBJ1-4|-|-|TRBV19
CASNGRGTNEKLFF
TGTGCCAGTAACGGGCGCGGGACTAATGAAAAACTGTTTTTT
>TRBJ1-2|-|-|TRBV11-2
CASSPVVGSGYTF
TGTGCCAGCAGCCCAGTGGTTGGCAGTGGCTACACCTTC
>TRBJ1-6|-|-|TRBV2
CASTFYGGASPLHF
TGTGCCAGCACCTTCTACGGGGGGGCCTCACCCCTCCACTTT
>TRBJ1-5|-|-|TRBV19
CATSSDGFNQPQHF
TGTGCCACCTCGAGCGATGGGTTCAATCAGCCCCAGCATTTT
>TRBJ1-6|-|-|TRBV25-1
CASTPGQDNSPLHF
TGTGCCAGCACCCCCGGACAAGATAATTCACCCCTCCACTTT
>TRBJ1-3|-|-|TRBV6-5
CASSYSGESGNTIYF
TGTGCCAGCAGTTACTCTGGAGAATCTGGAAACACCATATATTTT
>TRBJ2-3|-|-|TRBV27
CASSLSTARASTDTQYF
TGTGCCAGCAGTTTATCGACGGCCAGGGCTAGCACAGATACGCAGTATTTT
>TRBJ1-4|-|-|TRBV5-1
CASSGDNANEKLFF
TGCGCCAGCAGCGGGGACAATGCGAATGAAAAACTGTTTTTT
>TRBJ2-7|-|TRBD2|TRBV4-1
CASSHRAGTEAYEQYF
TGCGCCAGCAGCCACCGAGCGGGAACCGAGGCCTACGAGCAGTACTTC
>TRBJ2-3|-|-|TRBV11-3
CASSLGLDLLTDTQYF
TGTGCCAGCAGCTTAGGACTCGACCTTCTCACAGATACGCAGTATTTT
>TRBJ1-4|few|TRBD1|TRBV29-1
CSVVTTGGREKLFF
TGCAGCGTAGTGACTACAGGGGGCCGTGAAAAACTGTTTTTT
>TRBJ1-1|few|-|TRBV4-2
CASSQDTSRMNTEAFF
TGTGCCAGCAGCCAAGATACGTCCAGGATGAACACTGAAGCTTTCTTT
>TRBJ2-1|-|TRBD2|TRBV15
CATSRDGGGAYNEQFF
TGTGCCACCAGCAGAGATGGCGGGGGGGCCTACAATGAGCAGTTCTTC
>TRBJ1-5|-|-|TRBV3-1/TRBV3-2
CASSQARKQGVNQPQHF
TGTGCCAGCAGCCAAGCACGTAAACAAGGGGTCAATCAGCCCCAGCATTTT
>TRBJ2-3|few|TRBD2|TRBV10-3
CAISYSGGGADTQYF
TGTGCCATCAGTTACTCCGGGGGGGGTGCAGATACGCAGTATTTT
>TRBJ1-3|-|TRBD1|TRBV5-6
CASSTAGTAGNTIYF
TGTGCCAGCAGCACAGCCGGGACAGCGGGAAACACCATATATTTT
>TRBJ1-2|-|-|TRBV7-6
CASSPSTKGGYTF
TGTGCCAGCAGCCCATCGACTAAAGGGGGCTACACCTTC
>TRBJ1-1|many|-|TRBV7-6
CASSSFRGNTEAFF
TGTGCCAGCAGCTCATTCAGGGGAAACACTGAAGCTTTCTTT
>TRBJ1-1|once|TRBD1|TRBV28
CASSLWGQGGTEAFF
TGTGCCAGCAGTTTATGGGGACAGGGGGGGACTGAAGCTTTCTTT
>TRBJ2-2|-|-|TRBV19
CASSPSSAVAPGGELFF
TGTGCCAGTAGTCCGTCCTCGGCCGTAGCCCCCGGCGGGGAGCTGTTTTTT
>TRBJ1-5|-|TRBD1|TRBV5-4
CASSQDRNQPQHF
TGTGCCAGCAGCCAGGACAGGAATCAGCCCCAGCATTTT
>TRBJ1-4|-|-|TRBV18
CASSEPGQLNEKLFF
TGTGCCAGCTCCGAACCGGGACAACTAAATGAAAAACTGTTTTTT
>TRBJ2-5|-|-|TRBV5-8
CASSRGGTVETQYF
TGTGCCAGCAGCCGCGGGGGGACAGTCGAGACCCAGTACTTC
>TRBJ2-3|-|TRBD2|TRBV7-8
CASSFLAGGLGDTQYF
TGTGCCAGCAGCTTTCTAGCGGGAGGGCTGGGAGATACGCAGTATTTT
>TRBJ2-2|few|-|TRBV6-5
CASSRDRWDTGELFF
TGTGCCAGCAGCCGAGACAGGTGGGACACCGGGGAGCTGTTTTTT
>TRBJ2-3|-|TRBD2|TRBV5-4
CASSLGFAGDLPDTQYF
TGTGCCAGCAGCTTGGGGTTTGCGGGGGACCTGCCAGATACGCAGTATTTT
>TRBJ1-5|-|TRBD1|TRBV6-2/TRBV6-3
CASSPGQVNQPQHF
TGTGCCAGCAGTCCCGGACAGGTCAATCAGCCCCAGCATTTT
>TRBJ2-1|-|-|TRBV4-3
CASSQDLFGNEQFF
TGCGCCAGCAGCCAAGATCTATTCGGGAATGAGCAGTTCTTC
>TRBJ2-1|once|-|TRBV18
CASSPTGVGYYNEQFF
TGTGCCAGCTCACCAACGGGGGTGGGTTATTACAATGAGCAGTTCTTC
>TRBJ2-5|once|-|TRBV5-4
CASAYGETQYF
TGTGCCAGCGCTTACGGGGAGACCCAGTACTTC
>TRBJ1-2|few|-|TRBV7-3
CASRLLAGALLHF
TGTGCCAGCAGGCTCCTGGCGGGGGCGCTACTTCATTTC
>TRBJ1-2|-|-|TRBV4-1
CASSPQINYGYTF
TGCGCCAGCAGCCCCCAGATTAACTATGGCTACACCTTC
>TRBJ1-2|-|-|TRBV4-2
CASSQDPGHLDYTF
TGTGCCAGCAGCCAGGACCCGGGACACCTAGACTACACCTTC
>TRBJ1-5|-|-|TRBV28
CASSSPQGEDQPQHF
TGTGCCAGCAGTTCTCCACAGGGTGAGGATCAGCCCCAGCATTTT
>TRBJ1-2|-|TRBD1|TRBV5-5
CASSLDRGYAGYTF
TGTGCCAGCAGCTTAGACAGGGGGTACGCTGGCTACACCTTC
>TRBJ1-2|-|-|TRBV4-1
CASSQDPTTGPLPGGYTF
TGCGCCAGCAGCCAAGATCCCACCACAGGGCCCCTACCGGGTGGCTACACCTTC
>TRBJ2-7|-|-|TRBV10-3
CAISPVRGDDYEQYF
TGTGCCATCAGTCCAGTCAGGGGAGATGACTACGAGCAGTACTTC
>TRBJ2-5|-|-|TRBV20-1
CSASRGAEQETQYF
TGCAGTGCTAGTCGGGGGGCCGAACAGGAGACCCAGTACTTC
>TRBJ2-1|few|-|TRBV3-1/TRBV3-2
CASSHDRGKQFF
TGTGCCAGCAGCCATGATAGGGGGAAGCAGTTCTTC
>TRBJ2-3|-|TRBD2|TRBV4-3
CASSQQSSGLTGDTQYF
TGCGCCAGCAGCCAACAATCTAGCGGGCTCACCGGGGATACGCAGTATTTT
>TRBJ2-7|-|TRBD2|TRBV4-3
CASSQDRGGLAGSSYEQYF
TGCGCCAGCAGCCAAGATAGAGGGGGGCTAGCGGGGAGCTCCTACGAGCAGTACTTC
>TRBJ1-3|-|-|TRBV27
CASSTQDSRGNTIYF
TGTGCCAGCAGCACTCAAGACAGCCGGGGAAACACCATATATTTT